This is a list of T cell receptor beta chains from one sample in a study of T cells in Graves' hyperthyroidism and ophthalmopathy. TCRdb re-derived calls from the multiplex PCR reads in MiXCR, one entry per CDR3 protein. The profile shows roughly 570,000 distinct CDR3 sequences, 15% to 19% of them singletons. Material for sequencing was blood. The receptors originated from a woman younger than 45 with Graves' hyperthyroidism. CDR3s include the opening cysteine and the closing phenylalanine or tryptophan. A D gene is named only where the DNA matches it firmly. Some rows mark clone size as missing; the rest say once, few, many or name a class of expanded clone.

CASSRRLAGVAHEQYF TGTGCCAGCAGTCGGAGACTAGCGGGAGTGGCCCACGAGCAGTACTTC TRBD2 - TRBJ2-7 TRBV27
CASSLGRTGTGNGYTF TGCGCCAGCAGCTTGGGGCGAACCGGGACAGGGAATGGCTACACCTTC TRBD1 many TRBJ1-2 TRBV5-1
CASSTTGAWREGEQFF TGTGCCAGCAGTACTACCGGGGCGTGGCGGGAGGGTGAGCAGTTCTTC TRBD2 many TRBJ2-1 TRBV28
CASSTASGLNNEQFF TGCGCCAGCAGCACGGCTAGCGGGCTTAACAATGAGCAGTTCTTC TRBD2 many TRBJ2-1 TRBV5-1
CSVEPASNEQFF TGCAGCGTTGAACCGGCCAGTAATGAGCAGTTCTTC - few TRBJ2-1 TRBV29-1
CASSSDRGLNSPLHF TGCGCCAGCAGCTCCGACAGGGGACTTAATTCACCCCTCCACTTT TRBD1 - TRBJ1-6 TRBV5-1
CSAAPGNTEAFF TGCAGTGCTGCCCCAGGGAACACTGAAGCTTTCTTT - many TRBJ1-1 TRBV20-1
CASSNAGSYNEQFF TGTGCCAGCAGTAACGCAGGGTCCTACAATGAGCAGTTCTTC - many TRBJ2-1 TRBV6-1
CASSQAPDLGKKYEQYF TGCGCCAGCAGCCAAGCCCCGGATTTAGGCAAGAAGTACGAGCAGTACTTC - - TRBJ2-7 TRBV4-1
CASSMVPKVGDTQYF TGTGCCAGTAGTATGGTTCCGAAGGTGGGAGATACGCAGTATTTT - few TRBJ2-3 TRBV19
CASGAENYNSPLHF TGTGCCAGCGGGGCGGAAAACTATAATTCACCCCTCCACTTT - - TRBJ1-6 TRBV6-1
CASSLWLAGDYNEQFF TGTGCCAGCAGTTTATGGCTAGCGGGAGACTACAATGAGCAGTTCTTC TRBD2 few TRBJ2-1 TRBV12-3/TRBV12-4
CGSTPVANSPLHF TGTGGCAGCACGCCGGTAGCAAATTCACCCCTCCACTTT - - TRBJ1-6 TRBV2
CSVETVTDTQYF TGCAGCGTAGAGACAGTCACAGATACGCAGTATTTT - many TRBJ2-3 TRBV29-1
CATSRDMSSYNEQFF TGTGCCACCAGCAGAGACATGAGCTCCTACAATGAGCAGTTCTTC - many TRBJ2-1 TRBV15
CASSEFRVEHF TGTGCCAGCAGTGAATTCAGGGTGGAGCATTTT - - TRBJ1-5 TRBV6-1
CASSFQGASQPQHF TGTGCCAGCAGCTTCCAGGGGGCAAGTCAGCCCCAGCATTTT TRBD1 - TRBJ1-5 TRBV5-5
CASSPRQGSFGYTF TGTGCCAGCAGCCCCCGACAGGGATCGTTTGGCTACACCTTC TRBD1 - TRBJ1-2 TRBV7-6
CASSRRGAGEQYF TGTGCCAGCAGCCGACGTGGGGCGGGGGAGCAGTACTTC - - TRBJ2-7 TRBV6-2/TRBV6-3
CASSPSDREIYGYTF TGTGCCAGCAGCCCCTCGGACAGAGAAATCTATGGCTACACCTTC - - TRBJ1-2 TRBV7-2
CASSAPLYSTDTQYF TGTGCCAGCAGCGCCCCCTTATATAGCACAGATACGCAGTATTTT - many TRBJ2-3 TRBV28
CASRPTGYTDTQYF TGTGCCAGCCGGCCAACAGGGTACACAGATACGCAGTATTTT - - TRBJ2-3 TRBV28
CAISSGTSGSSTDTQYF TGTGCCATCAGTTCCGGGACTAGCGGTTCTAGCACAGATACGCAGTATTTT TRBD2 few TRBJ2-3 TRBV10-3
CCTRGGAATDTQYF TGTTGCACTCGTGGGGGGGCGGCTACAGATACGCAGTATTTT - - TRBJ2-3 TRBV6-1
CATRGGELFF TGTGCCACCAGGGGCGGGGAGCTGTTTTTT - - TRBJ2-2 TRBV24-1
CSARSPGVTGELFF TGCAGTGCTAGATCGCCGGGAGTAACCGGGGAGCTGTTTTTT - - TRBJ2-2 TRBV20-1
CASSLHRGWTEAFF TGTGCCAGCAGTCTCCACAGGGGATGGACTGAAGCTTTCTTT TRBD1 many TRBJ1-1 TRBV28
CASSYSSGRGSSYEQYF TGTGCCAGCAGTTACTCTAGCGGGAGGGGGAGCTCCTACGAGCAGTACTTC TRBD2 many TRBJ2-7 TRBV6-5
CASSQQKTGTDTQYF TGTGCCAGCAGCCAGCAAAAGACAGGGACAGATACGCAGTATTTT TRBD1 many TRBJ2-3 TRBV3-1
CASSPGRQETRYF TGTGCCAGCTCACCGGGACGGCAAGAGACCCGGTACTTC - many TRBJ2-5 TRBV18
CSASYSSHYNEQFF TGCAGTGCTAGCTATAGCTCCCACTACAATGAGCAGTTCTTC - - TRBJ2-1 TRBV20-1
CASSYVGGVTYNEQFF TGTGCCAGCAGTTACGTTGGGGGAGTCACCTACAATGAGCAGTTCTTC - few TRBJ2-1 TRBV6-2/TRBV6-3